A selection of T cell receptor beta chains follows, all from one sample in a study of blood T cell repertoires in COVID-19. Clones were sequenced by immunoSEQ multiplex PCR, and TCRdb holds only the in-frame ones, with some missing. The sample lists 250,000 to 350,000 clones, about 90% occurring once. The source material was peripheral blood. The receptor set was obtained from a man younger than 30 with active or convalescent COVID-19. CDR3s include the opening cysteine and the closing phenylalanine or tryptophan. The order of the fields is J gene, V gene, D gene, clone size, CDR3 protein, CDR3 DNA. D genes are given only for firm matches. Size values are once, few and many counts, or a class for expanded clones, and some rows have none.

j_call: TRBJ1-5
v_call: TRBV6-1
d_call: .
clone_size: once
cdr3_aa: CASSVEMDSRNQPQHF
cdr3_nt: TGTGCCAGCAGTGTAGAAATGGACAGTCGCAATCAGCCCCAGCATTTT

j_call: TRBJ2-5
v_call: TRBV7-2
d_call: .
clone_size: .
cdr3_aa: CASSLVGGAAKETQYF
cdr3_nt: TGTGCCAGCAGCTTAGTGGGAGGAGCGGCGAAAGAGACCCAGTACTTC

j_call: TRBJ2-3
v_call: TRBV9
d_call: TRBD2
clone_size: .
cdr3_aa: CASSVGVWRGNTDTQYF
cdr3_nt: TGTGCCAGCAGCGTAGGAGTTTGGCGGGGGAACACAGATACGCAGTATTTT

j_call: TRBJ2-2
v_call: TRBV29-1
d_call: .
clone_size: .
cdr3_aa: CSVLGQKNTGELFF
cdr3_nt: TGCAGCGTTCTAGGACAGAAGAACACCGGGGAGCTGTTTTTT

j_call: TRBJ2-7
v_call: TRBV24-1
d_call: .
clone_size: .
cdr3_aa: CATSDPHKGTYEQYF
cdr3_nt: TGTGCCACCAGTGACCCACATAAGGGGACCTACGAGCAGTACTTC

j_call: TRBJ2-7
v_call: TRBV5-8
d_call: .
clone_size: .
cdr3_aa: CASSLVDSMYEQYF
cdr3_nt: TGTGCCAGCAGCCTCGTGGACAGTATGTACGAGCAGTACTTC

j_call: TRBJ2-7
v_call: TRBV19
d_call: TRBD1
clone_size: .
cdr3_aa: CASKVGQGPYEQYF
cdr3_nt: TGTGCCAGTAAAGTCGGACAGGGCCCCTACGAGCAGTACTTC

j_call: TRBJ2-5
v_call: TRBV6-5
d_call: .
clone_size: .
cdr3_aa: CASSLTRGETQYF
cdr3_nt: TGTGCCAGCAGTTTGACTCGGGGAGAGACCCAGTACTTC

j_call: TRBJ1-2
v_call: TRBV6-5
d_call: .
clone_size: .
cdr3_aa: CASSYQINYGYTF
cdr3_nt: TGTGCCAGCAGTTACCAAATTAACTATGGCTACACCTTC

j_call: TRBJ2-7
v_call: TRBV28
d_call: .
clone_size: few
cdr3_aa: CASSSGSTYEQYF
cdr3_nt: TGTGCCAGCAGTTCCGGGAGTACCTACGAGCAGTACTTC